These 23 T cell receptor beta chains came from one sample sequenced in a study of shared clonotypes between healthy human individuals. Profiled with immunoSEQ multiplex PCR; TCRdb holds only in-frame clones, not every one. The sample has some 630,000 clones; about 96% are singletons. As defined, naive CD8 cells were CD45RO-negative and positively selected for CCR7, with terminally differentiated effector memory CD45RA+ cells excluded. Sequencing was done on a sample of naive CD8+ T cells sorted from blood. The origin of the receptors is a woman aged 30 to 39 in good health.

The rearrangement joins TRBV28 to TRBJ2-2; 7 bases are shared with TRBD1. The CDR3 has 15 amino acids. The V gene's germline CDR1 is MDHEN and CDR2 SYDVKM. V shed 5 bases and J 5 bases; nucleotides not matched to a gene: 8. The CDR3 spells CASSPDRDGTGELFF. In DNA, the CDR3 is TGTGCCAGCAGTCCCGACAGGGATGGTACCGGGGAGCTGTTTTTT.

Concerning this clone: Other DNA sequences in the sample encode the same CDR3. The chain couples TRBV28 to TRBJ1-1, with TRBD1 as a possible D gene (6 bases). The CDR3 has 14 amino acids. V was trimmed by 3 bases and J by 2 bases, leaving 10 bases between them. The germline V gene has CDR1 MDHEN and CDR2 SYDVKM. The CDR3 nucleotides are TGTGCCAGCAGTTTGAGGGGGTCAAACACTGAAGCTTTCTTT. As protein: CASSLRGSNTEAFF.

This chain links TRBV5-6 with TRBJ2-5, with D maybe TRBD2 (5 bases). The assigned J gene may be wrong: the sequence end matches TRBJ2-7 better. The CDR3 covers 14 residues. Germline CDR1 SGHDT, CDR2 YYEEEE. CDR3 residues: CASSLAGLEYEQYF. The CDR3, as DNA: TGTGCCAGCAGCTTGGCGGGGTTGGAGTACGAGCAGTACTTC.

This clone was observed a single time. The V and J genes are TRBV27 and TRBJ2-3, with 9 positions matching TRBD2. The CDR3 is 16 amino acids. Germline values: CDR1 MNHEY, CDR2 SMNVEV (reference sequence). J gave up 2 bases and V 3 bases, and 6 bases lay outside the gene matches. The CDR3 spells CASSFIAGVSTDTQYF. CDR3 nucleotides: TGTGCCAGCAGTTTTATAGCGGGAGTTTCCACAGATACGCAGTATTTT.

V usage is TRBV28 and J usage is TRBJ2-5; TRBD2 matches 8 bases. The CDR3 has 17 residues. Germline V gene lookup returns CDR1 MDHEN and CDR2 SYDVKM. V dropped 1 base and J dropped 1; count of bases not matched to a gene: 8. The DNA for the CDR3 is TGTGCCAGCAGTTTATCCGACCGACTAGCGTCCCAAGAGACCCAGTACTTC. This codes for CASSLSDRLASQETQYF. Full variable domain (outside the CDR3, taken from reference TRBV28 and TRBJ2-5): DVKVTQSSRYLVKRTGEKVFLECVQDMDHENMFWYRQDPGLGLRLIYFSYDVKMKEKGDIPEGYSVSREKKERFSLILESASTNQTSMYLCASSLSDRLASQETQYFGPGTRLLVL.

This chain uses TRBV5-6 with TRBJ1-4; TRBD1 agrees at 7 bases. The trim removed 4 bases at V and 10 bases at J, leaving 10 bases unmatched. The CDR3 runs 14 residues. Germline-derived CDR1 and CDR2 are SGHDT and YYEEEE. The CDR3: CASSQRTGVGKLFF. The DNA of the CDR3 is TGTGCCAGCAGCCAACGGACAGGAGTAGGAAAACTGTTTTTT.

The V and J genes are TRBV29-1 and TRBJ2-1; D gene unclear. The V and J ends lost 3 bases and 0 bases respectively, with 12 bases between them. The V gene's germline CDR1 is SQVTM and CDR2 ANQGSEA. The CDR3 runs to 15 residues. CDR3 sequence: CSVEGTKSSYNEQFF. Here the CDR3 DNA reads TGCAGCGTTGAGGGCACCAAGAGCTCCTACAATGAGCAGTTCTTC.

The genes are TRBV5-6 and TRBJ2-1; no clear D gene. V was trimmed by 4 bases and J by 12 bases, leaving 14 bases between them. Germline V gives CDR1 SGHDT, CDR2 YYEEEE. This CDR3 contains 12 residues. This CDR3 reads CASSLDGSGQFF. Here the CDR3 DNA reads TGTGCCAGCAGCCTGGACGGCTCGGGGCAGTTCTTC.

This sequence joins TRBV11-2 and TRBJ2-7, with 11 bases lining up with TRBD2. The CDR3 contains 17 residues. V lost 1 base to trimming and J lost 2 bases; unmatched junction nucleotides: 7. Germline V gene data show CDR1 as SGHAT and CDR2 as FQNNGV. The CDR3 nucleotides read TGTGCCAGCAGCTTAGGGCGGGGTAGCGGGAGGGCCTACGAGCAGTACTTC. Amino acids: CASSLGRGSGRAYEQYF.

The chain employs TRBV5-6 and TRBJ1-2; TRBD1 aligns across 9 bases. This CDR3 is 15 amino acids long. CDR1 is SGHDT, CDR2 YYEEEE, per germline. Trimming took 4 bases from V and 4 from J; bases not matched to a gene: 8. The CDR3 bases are TGTGCCAGCAGCAATGGACAGGGGAATTTCTATGGCTACACCTTC. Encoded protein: CASSNGQGNFYGYTF. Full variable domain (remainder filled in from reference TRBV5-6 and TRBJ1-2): DAGVTQSPTHLIKTRGQQVTLRCSPKSGHDTVSWYQQALGQGPQFIFQYYEEEERQRGNFPDRFSGHQFPNYSSELNVNALLLGDSALYLCASSNGQGNFYGYTFGSGTRLTVV.

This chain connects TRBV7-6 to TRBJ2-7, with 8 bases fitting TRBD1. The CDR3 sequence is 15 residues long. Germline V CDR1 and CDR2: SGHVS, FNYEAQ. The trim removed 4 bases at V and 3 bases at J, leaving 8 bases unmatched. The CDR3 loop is CASSSFRGQFYEQYF. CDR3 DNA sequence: TGTGCCAGCAGCTCCTTCAGGGGGCAGTTCTACGAGCAGTACTTC.

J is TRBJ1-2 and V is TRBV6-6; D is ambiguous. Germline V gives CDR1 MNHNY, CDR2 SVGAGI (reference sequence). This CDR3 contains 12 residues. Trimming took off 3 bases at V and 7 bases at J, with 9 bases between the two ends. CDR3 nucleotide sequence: TGTGCCAGCAGTTATGGGCCCGTTGGCTACACCTTC. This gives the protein CASSYGPVGYTF.

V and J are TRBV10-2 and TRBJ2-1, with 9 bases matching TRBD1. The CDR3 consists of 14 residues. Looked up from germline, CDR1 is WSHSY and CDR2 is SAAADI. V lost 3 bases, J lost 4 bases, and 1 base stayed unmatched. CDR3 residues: CASSEGQGYNEQFF. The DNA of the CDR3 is TGCGCCAGCAGTGAAGGACAGGGGTACAATGAGCAGTTCTTC.

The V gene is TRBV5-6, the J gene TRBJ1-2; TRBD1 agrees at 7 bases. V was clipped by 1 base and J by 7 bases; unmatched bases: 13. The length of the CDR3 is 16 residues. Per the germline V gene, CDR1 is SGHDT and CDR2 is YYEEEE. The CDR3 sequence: CASSLFLEGATAGYTF. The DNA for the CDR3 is TGTGCCAGCAGCTTGTTTTTGGAGGGGGCGACTGCTGGCTACACCTTC.

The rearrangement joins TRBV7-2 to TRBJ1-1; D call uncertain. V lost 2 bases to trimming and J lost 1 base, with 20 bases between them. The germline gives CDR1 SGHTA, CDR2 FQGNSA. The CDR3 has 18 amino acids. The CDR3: CASSLLWKGLQQNTEAFF. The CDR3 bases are TGTGCCAGCAGCTTACTGTGGAAAGGTTTGCAGCAGAACACTGAAGCTTTCTTT.

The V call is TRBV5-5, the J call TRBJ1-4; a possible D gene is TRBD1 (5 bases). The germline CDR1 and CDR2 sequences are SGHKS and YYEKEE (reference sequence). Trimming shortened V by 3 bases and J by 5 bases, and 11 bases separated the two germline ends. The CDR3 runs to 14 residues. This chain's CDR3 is CASSSGDPNEKLFF. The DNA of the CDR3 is TGTGCCAGCAGCTCTGGGGACCCAAATGAAAAACTGTTTTTT.

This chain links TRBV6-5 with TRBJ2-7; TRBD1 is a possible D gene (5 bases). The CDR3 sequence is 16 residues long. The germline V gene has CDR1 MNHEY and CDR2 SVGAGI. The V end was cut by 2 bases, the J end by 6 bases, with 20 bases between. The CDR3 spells CASSYGARSPLGEQYF. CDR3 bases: TGTGCCAGCAGTTACGGGGCGAGATCTCCCCTGGGCGAGCAGTACTTC.

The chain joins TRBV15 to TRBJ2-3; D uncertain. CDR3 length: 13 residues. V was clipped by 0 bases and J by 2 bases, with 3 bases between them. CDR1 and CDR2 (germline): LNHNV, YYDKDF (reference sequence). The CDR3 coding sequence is TGTGCCACCAGCAGAGATGACACAGATACGCAGTATTTT. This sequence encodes CATSRDDTDTQYF.

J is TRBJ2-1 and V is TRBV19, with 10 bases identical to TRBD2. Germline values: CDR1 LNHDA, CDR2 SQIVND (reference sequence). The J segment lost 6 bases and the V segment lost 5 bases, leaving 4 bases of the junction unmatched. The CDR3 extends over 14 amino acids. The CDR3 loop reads CASSPAGGVNEQFF. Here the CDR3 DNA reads TGTGCCAGTAGTCCAGCGGGAGGGGTCAATGAGCAGTTCTTC. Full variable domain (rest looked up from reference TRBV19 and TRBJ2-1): DGGITQSPKYLFRKEGQNVTLSCEQNLNHDAMYWYRQDPGQGLRLIYYSQIVNDFQKGDIAEGYSVSREKKESFPLTVTSAQKNPTAFYLCASSPAGGVNEQFFGPGTRLTVL.

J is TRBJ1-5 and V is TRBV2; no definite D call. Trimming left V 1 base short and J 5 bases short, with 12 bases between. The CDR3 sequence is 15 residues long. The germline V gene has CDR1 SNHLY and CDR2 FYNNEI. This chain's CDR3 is CASSEGEGIDQPQHF. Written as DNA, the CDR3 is TGTGCCAGCAGTGAAGGGGAAGGAATTGATCAGCCCCAGCATTTT.

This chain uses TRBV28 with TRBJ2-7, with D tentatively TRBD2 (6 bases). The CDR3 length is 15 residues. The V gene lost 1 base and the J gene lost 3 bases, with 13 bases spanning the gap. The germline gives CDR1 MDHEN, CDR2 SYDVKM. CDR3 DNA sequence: TGTGCCAGCAGTTTATATGACGAGACTAGCTACGAGCAGTACTTC. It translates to CASSLYDETSYEQYF.

The CDR3 DNA is TGTGCCAGCAGTTTATCGACAGGAGCGAACACTGAAGCTTTCTTT. As protein: CASSLSTGANTEAFF. The V and J genes are TRBV27 and TRBJ1-1; weak D call: TRBD1 (6 bases). The V gene's germline CDR1 is MNHEY and CDR2 SMNVEV (reference sequence). The CDR3 loop spans 15 amino acids. V gave up 0 bases and J gave up 1 base, with 9 bases separating them.

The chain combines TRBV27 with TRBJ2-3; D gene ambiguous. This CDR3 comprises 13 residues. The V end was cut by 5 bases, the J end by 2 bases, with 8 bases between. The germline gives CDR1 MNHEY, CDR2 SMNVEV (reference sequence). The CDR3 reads CASSLLTTDTQYF. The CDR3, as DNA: TGTGCCAGCAGTCTGTTAACCACAGATACGCAGTATTTT.